A selection of T cell receptor beta chains follows, all from one sample in a study of shared clonotypes between healthy human individuals. TCRdb keeps only in-frame clones here, not all; method: immunoSEQ multiplex PCR. The data hold about 450,000 clones, with 75% to 85% observed a single time. What was sequenced was PBMCs. These receptors all come from a woman aged 40 to 50 in good health. Some clones in this sample may be carry-over from other donors' samples. Both conserved end residues are part of each CDR3. Fields, in order: V gene, D gene, J gene, clone size, CDR3 DNA, CDR3 protein. The D gene is left open where the match is weak. Clone size is shown for a subset of rows, as once, few, many or a class of expanded clone.

V: TRBV27
D: -
J: TRBJ2-7
size: -
DNA: TGTGCCAGCAGCCCCCCCCGGGCCCTCGCCTACGAGCAGTACTTC
CDR3: CASSPPRALAYEQYF

V: TRBV7-9
D: -
J: TRBJ1-3
size: -
DNA: TGTGCCAGCAAATCCACCCAGGGTGGAAACACCATATATTTT
CDR3: CASKSTQGGNTIYF

V: TRBV7-8
D: -
J: TRBJ2-5
size: -
DNA: TGTGCCAGCAGCTTCGGCCGGGACGGGGAGACCCAGTACTTC
CDR3: CASSFGRDGETQYF

V: TRBV12-1
D: -
J: TRBJ2-5
size: -
DNA: TGTGCCAGCAGCACGGGACTAGCGGGGACACAAGAGACCCAGTACTTC
CDR3: CASSTGLAGTQETQYF

V: TRBV30
D: TRBD2
J: TRBJ2-7
size: once
DNA: TGTGCCTGGTCGCTAGGCGGCGGGAGTTGGGAGCAGTACTTC
CDR3: CAWSLGGGSWEQYF

V: TRBV4-1
D: -
J: TRBJ2-4
size: -
DNA: TGCGCCAGCAGCCAGGAGGGGCTAGGCGGGGCCAAAAACATTCAGTACTTC
CDR3: CASSQEGLGGAKNIQYF

V: TRBV10-3
D: TRBD1
J: TRBJ2-5
size: -
DNA: TGTGCCATCACCCAGGACAGGGCGGAGACCCAGTACTTC
CDR3: CAITQDRAETQYF

V: TRBV6-6
D: -
J: TRBJ2-3
size: -
DNA: TGTGCCAGCAGTTACGGTGACTCTTTCTTCACAGATACGCAGTATTTT
CDR3: CASSYGDSFFTDTQYF

V: TRBV6-1
D: -
J: TRBJ1-1
size: -
DNA: TGTGCCAGCAGTGAAGCGGCCGACACTGAAGCTTTCTTT
CDR3: CASSEAADTEAFF

V: TRBV18
D: TRBD1
J: TRBJ1-4
size: -
DNA: TGTGCCAGCTCACCAAAACAGGGGGCATTTGATGAAAAACTGTTTTTT
CDR3: CASSPKQGAFDEKLFF

V: TRBV7-8
D: -
J: TRBJ2-1
size: -
DNA: TGTGCCAGCACCATGATGGCGGGGAGCTCCTACAATGAGCAGTTCTTC
CDR3: CASTMMAGSSYNEQFF

V: TRBV18
D: -
J: TRBJ1-5
size: few
DNA: TGTGCCAGCTCACTACAGGGTGGTGATTATTCGCCCCAGCATTTT
CDR3: CASSLQGGDYSPQHF

V: TRBV10-3
D: -
J: TRBJ2-3
size: -
DNA: TGTGCCATCAGTGAAGTGACTAGGGGTACAGATACGCAGTATTTT
CDR3: CAISEVTRGTDTQYF

V: TRBV10-3
D: TRBD1
J: TRBJ2-1
size: once
DNA: TGTGCCTCCAAACCCGGGACAGGGGGCAATGAGCAGTTCTTC
CDR3: CASKPGTGGNEQFF

V: TRBV4-1
D: TRBD1
J: TRBJ2-7
size: -
DNA: TGCGCCAGCAGCCAACGTGGGACAGCGAGCTCCTACGAGCAGTACTTC
CDR3: CASSQRGTASSYEQYF

V: TRBV7-3
D: -
J: TRBJ2-1
size: -
DNA: TGTGCCAGCAGTTATACGTTCGGTGAGCAGTTCTTC
CDR3: CASSYTFGEQFF

V: TRBV28
D: TRBD2
J: TRBJ2-3
size: -
DNA: TGTGCCACCCAACTAGCGGGGTACACAGATACGCAGTATTTT
CDR3: CATQLAGYTDTQYF

V: TRBV2
D: -
J: TRBJ2-4
size: -
DNA: TGTGCCAGCAGTGAACAGGGGATAGCCAAAAACATTCAGTACTTC
CDR3: CASSEQGIAKNIQYF

V: TRBV28
D: -
J: TRBJ2-7
size: once
DNA: TGTGCCAGCAGTCCCCCCGGGCCTGTGAGAGAGCAGTACTTC
CDR3: CASSPPGPVREQYF

V: TRBV11-1
D: TRBD2
J: TRBJ2-3
size: few
DNA: TGTGCCAGCAGCCCGGGACTAGCGGGGTTAGATACGCAGTATTTT
CDR3: CASSPGLAGLDTQYF

V: TRBV11-2
D: -
J: TRBJ2-6
size: -
DNA: TGTGCCAGCAGCCTATCCACCCCTGGGGCCAACGTCCTGACTTTC
CDR3: CASSLSTPGANVLTF

V: TRBV6-4
D: -
J: TRBJ2-7
size: -
DNA: TGTGCCAGCAGTGTTACTTTCCTCCTGGGACTGAGAGTCCCCTACGAGCAGTACTTC
CDR3: CASSVTFLLGLRVPYEQYF

V: TRBV28
D: -
J: TRBJ2-5
size: -
DNA: TGTGCCAGCAGTGTTAAAGAGACCCAGTACTTC
CDR3: CASSVKETQYF

V: TRBV28
D: -
J: TRBJ2-1
size: few
DNA: TGTGCCAGCATGAGTCCGGGATTTAGACCCTCCTACAATGAGCAGTTCTTC
CDR3: CASMSPGFRPSYNEQFF

V: TRBV29-1
D: -
J: TRBJ2-5
size: -
DNA: TGCAGCGTTGAAGATCAATCTTCTGCAGAGACCCAGTACTTC
CDR3: CSVEDQSSAETQYF

V: TRBV19
D: TRBD1
J: TRBJ1-1
size: -
DNA: TGTGCCAGTAGTATGCGATCGGACAGGCCTAACACTGAAGCTTTCTTT
CDR3: CASSMRSDRPNTEAFF

V: TRBV5-1
D: -
J: TRBJ2-2
size: -
DNA: TGCGCCAGCAATCCGGCGGCGGAGTCGAACACCGGGGAGCTGTTTTTT
CDR3: CASNPAAESNTGELFF